The subject of this entry is one T cell receptor beta chain. The antigen remains unidentified. The data originate from a study of T cells in Graves' hyperthyroidism and ophthalmopathy. Study-wide findings and caveats: Ophthalmopathy and stable hyperthyroidism were told apart by a 13 V-J model.

This CDR3 contains 17 residues. Germline V lookup: CDR1 SGHRS, CDR2 YFSETQ. Germline trimming cut 0 bases from V and 7 bases from J; bases unmatched to any gene: 5. Authors of the study amplified TCR beta CDR3 regions from RNA transcripts. The HTBI primer set served for first-round RT-PCR of the TCR CDR3. Via MiXCR, TCRdb re-called the multiplex PCR reads, giving one row per CDR3 protein. Altogether 400,000 to 500,000 distinct CDR3 sequences are present, about 15% being singletons, with the ten largest covering about a sixth. Diagnosis of hyperthyroidism was new in patients aged 18 to 65, and its duration was under 2 months.

The rearrangement links TRBV5-1 to TRBJ2-2; TRBD2 matches at 14 bases. Input material: blood. This clonotype was sampled from a woman aged 18 to 35 with Graves' hyperthyroidism. The CDR3, as DNA: TGCGCCAGCAGCTTGGATCCCGGGACTAGCGGGAGCGGGGAGCTGTTTTTT. Translation: CASSLDPGTSGSGELFF.